Shown below are 25 T cell receptor beta chains from a single sample sequenced in a study of T cells in women clearing cervical HPV infection. TCRdb keeps only in-frame clones here, not all; method: immunoSEQ multiplex PCR. The sample has roughly 50,000 clones; the top ten hold 35%. The material sequenced was blood buffy coat. These receptors were collected from a woman aged 18 to 75 with a cervical HPV16 infection that either progressed to CIN3+ or cleared (not recorded which).

As to this clone: The read gets to within 3 residues of the CDR3 end, and the germline J gene fills in the rest. This chain connects TRBV19 to TRBJ2-1; 7 bases fit TRBD2. CDR3 size: 14 residues. The germline V gene encodes CDR1 LNHDA and CDR2 SQIVND (reference sequence). V lost 8 bases and J lost 5; bases outside the gene matches: 9. CDR3 residues: CASSGLKVHNEQFF. The CDR3 DNA, read in part, is TGTGCCAGTTCGGGACTAAAGGTCCACAATGAG.

A word on this clone: Read data end 3 residues before the CDR3 end; the end is taken from the germline J gene. The chain employs TRBV7-2 and TRBJ2-7, with 8 bases matching TRBD1. The germline CDR1 and CDR2 sequences are SGHTA and FQGNSA. Losses at the gene ends were 1 base for V and 5 bases for J; bases not matched to a gene: 4. The CDR3 has 14 amino acids. CDR3 sequence reads: CASSLVQGANEQYF. The DNA read from the CDR3 is TGTGCCAGCAGCTTAGTCCAGGGGGCGAACGAG.

As for this clone: The read falls 3 residues short of the CDR3 end, and the missing part is taken from the germline J gene. The chain recombines TRBV10-3 with TRBJ2-7, with a possible D match to TRBD2 (5 bases). The V end was cut by 0 bases, the J end by 3 bases, with 12 bases between. CDR1 and CDR2 (germline): ENHRY, SYGVKD. The CDR3 sequence is 15 residues long. CDR3 region: CAISESAEAFYEQYF. The CDR3 bases that were read are TGTGCCATCAGTGAGTCAGCGGAGGCCTTCTACGAG.

Details on this clone: The CDR3 goes on 3 residues after the read ends, and that part is filled in from the germline J gene. The rearrangement links TRBV19 to TRBJ2-1; D is perhaps TRBD1 (5 bases). This CDR3 contains 14 residues. Germline values: CDR1 LNHDA, CDR2 SQIVND (reference sequence). Trimming pared 1 base from V and 3 bases from J, leaving 7 bases between. CDR3 residues: CASSIGGDYNEQFF. The DNA read from the CDR3 is TGTGCCAGTAGTATAGGGGGCGACTACAATGAG.

About this clone: Coverage ceases 3 residues before the CDR3 finishes, and the germline J gene fills in the end. The chain is built from TRBV30 and TRBJ1-6; TRBD1 aligns across 9 bases. Germline loops: CDR1 GTSNPN, CDR2 SVGIG (reference sequence). The CDR3 consists of 14 residues. V lost 8 bases to trimming and J lost 7 bases; unmatched junction nucleotides: 9. Partial CDR3 DNA: TGTGCCCACGAACAGGGGGCAAGGAATTCACCC. This encodes CAHEQGARNSP. The CDR3 in its entirety is CAHEQGARNSPLHF.

The CDR3 is CAISTTGKLEQFF. Partial CDR3 DNA: TGTGCCATCAGTACGACAGGGAAACTTGAG. V is TRBV10-3 and J is TRBJ2-1; 7 bases match TRBD1. The read ends 3 residues before the CDR3 terminus; that terminus is restored from the germline J gene. After removal of 5 bases from V and 9 bases from J, the junction contained 7 bases not matched to a gene. Germline V gene lookup returns CDR1 ENHRY and CDR2 SYGVKD. CDR3 length equals 13 residues.

Points on this clone: The read ends 3 residues before the CDR3 terminus; that terminus is restored from the germline J gene. The rearrangement links TRBV7-3 to TRBJ2-2, with 9 bases fitting TRBD2. From germline, CDR1 is SGHTA and CDR2 FQGTGA. This CDR3 comprises 15 residues. V dropped 3 bases and J dropped 5; count of bases not matched to a gene: 4. CDR3 protein: CASSFGTSFTGELFF. The covered CDR3 bases are TGTGCCAGCAGCTTTGGGACTAGCTTTACCGGGGAG.

Details on this clone: The CDR3 end is not reached by the read, which stops 3 residues before it; the germline J gene fills it in. The rearrangement links TRBV30 to TRBJ2-2; the match to TRBD1 covers 8 bases. The CDR3 totals 15 residues. Germline assignment: CDR1 GTSNPN and CDR2 SVGIG (reference sequence). CDR3 in amino acids: CAWTSGGWDNSPLFF. CDR3 DNA, as far as it was read: TGTGCCTGGACTTCAGGGGGCTGGGATAATTCACCG.

CDR3 bases read: TGTGCCAGCAAATCAGGGGTGAACACTGAA. Translated: CASKSGVNTE. The entire CDR3 is CASKSGVNTEAFF. This sequence joins TRBV5-4 and TRBJ1-1; D possibly corresponds to TRBD1 (6 bases). Sequencing ends 3 residues short of the CDR3 end; the germline J gene provides the rest. Germline lookup yields CDR1 SGHNT and CDR2 YYREEE (reference sequence). Trimming pared 6 bases from V and 0 bases from J, leaving 9 bases between. The CDR3 is 13 residues long.

Concerning this clone: The CDR3 is cut off 3 residues early in the read; its end comes from the germline J gene. The chain links TRBV4-1 to TRBJ2-1, with no clear D. Germline CDR1 is MGHRA and CDR2 is YSYEKL. Trimming stripped 4 bases from V and 5 bases from J, with 12 bases between. The CDR3 extends over 14 amino acids. The CDR3 DNA, read in part, is TGCGCCAGCAGCCCCCTCCAGGCAGACAATGAG. As protein: CASSPLQADNE. The whole CDR3 is CASSPLQADNEQFF.

On this clone: The read ends 3 residues early relative to the CDR3; the germline J gene fills the gap. V is TRBV5-6 and J is TRBJ2-7; the D gene is possibly TRBD1 (6 bases). The V and J ends lost 4 bases and 4 bases respectively, with 18 bases between them. The CDR3 is made up of 15 amino acids. Germline CDR1 SGHDT, CDR2 YYEEEE. The part of the CDR3 DNA that was read is TGTGCCAGCAGCCGGAGCGCAGGGACACATTACGAG. Its translation: CASSRSAGTHYE. The full CDR3 protein is CASSRSAGTHYEQYF. Full variable domain (outside the CDR3, taken from reference TRBV5-6 and TRBJ2-7): DAGVTQSPTHLIKTRGQQVTLRCSPKSGHDTVSWYQQALGQGPQFIFQYYEEEERQRGNFPDRFSGHQFPNYSSELNVNALLLGDSALYLCASSRSAGTHYEQYFGPGTRLTVT.

Remarks on this clone: The CDR3 goes on 3 residues after the read ends, and that part is filled in from the germline J gene. The chain uses TRBV13 and TRBJ2-2; 7 bases agree with TRBD1. The germline gives CDR1 PRHDT, CDR2 FYEKMQ (reference sequence). The CDR3 is 18 residues long. The V segment lost 5 bases and the J segment 0 bases; nucleotides outside the gene matches: 12. The sequenced part of the CDR3 DNA is TGTGCCAGCAGCCCTCCCCTGACAGGGCTCTCGAACACCGGGGAG. Translation gives CASSPPLTGLSNTGE. The full CDR3 is CASSPPLTGLSNTGELFF.

In regard to this clone: The read ends 3 residues shy of where the CDR3 ends; the end is completed using the germline J gene. The genes are TRBV20-1 and TRBJ2-1; the match to TRBD2 covers 11 bases. Germline-derived CDR1 and CDR2 are DFQATT and SNEGSKA (reference sequence). This CDR3 has 15 amino acids. J lost 4 bases, V lost 3 bases, and 5 bases had no gene match. This chain's CDR3 is CSASPLAGGYNEQFF. CDR3 DNA, as far as it was read: TGCAGTGCTAGCCCTCTAGCGGGAGGTTACAATGAG.

Details on this clone: The CDR3 extends 3 residues past the end of the read, so its final part is completed from the germline J gene. V is TRBV18 and J is TRBJ1-4; TRBD1 matches 9 bases. J gave up 6 bases and V 1 base, and 0 bases lay outside the gene matches. There are 14 residues in the CDR3. Looked up from germline, CDR1 is KGHSH and CDR2 is LQKENI. The CDR3 here is CASSPRQGDEKLFF. The sequenced part of the CDR3 DNA is TGTGCCAGCTCACCACGACAGGGGGATGAAAAA.

About this clone: Sequencing ends 3 residues short of the CDR3 end; the germline J gene provides the rest. J is TRBJ2-1 and V is TRBV7-9, with a weak D call TRBD2 (5 bases). CDR1 SEHNR and CDR2 FQNEAQ come from the germline V gene (reference sequence). Trimming pared 5 bases from V and 6 bases from J, leaving 8 bases between. CDR3 length: 12 amino acids. The CDR3 is CASSLGVNEQFF. The CDR3 DNA, read in part, is TGTGCCAGCAGCCTCGGGGTCAATGAG. The full variable domain, rest sourced from reference TRBV7-9 and TRBJ2-1, is DTGVSQNPRHKITKRGQNVTFRCDPISEHNRLYWYRQTLGQGPEFLTYFQNEAQLEKSRLLSDRFSAERPKGSFSTLEIQRTEQGDSAMYLCASSLGVNEQFFGPGTRLTVL.

CDR3 DNA, as far as it was read: TGTGCCGGAGGGACTAGCGGGAACACCGGGGAG. This sequence encodes CAGGTSGNTGE. The full-length CDR3 reads as CAGGTSGNTGELFF. The chain has TRBV30 and TRBJ2-2; TRBD2 matches 11 bases. The read terminates 3 residues before the CDR3 end, so the remaining end is supplied by the germline J gene. The V gene's germline CDR1 is GTSNPN and CDR2 SVGIG (reference sequence). The CDR3 covers 14 residues. V shed 8 bases and J 1 base; nucleotides not matched to a gene: 3.

On this clone itself: Coverage ceases 3 residues before the CDR3 finishes, and the germline J gene fills in the end. The chain combines TRBV20-1 with TRBJ2-7; D is perhaps TRBD2 (7 bases). The germline V and J ends were trimmed by 4 bases and 4 bases, with 14 bases remaining between them. The germline CDR1 and CDR2 sequences are DFQATT and SNEGSKA (reference sequence). This CDR3 spans 13 amino acids. Incomplete CDR3 DNA: TGCAGTGCTAACTGGCGGGGGCCATACGAG. Protein product: CSANWRGPYE. The CDR3 reads in full as CSANWRGPYEQYF.

A note on this clone: The read halts 3 residues ahead of the CDR3 end, with the missing end drawn from the germline J gene. The chain is built from TRBV6-1 and TRBJ2-7; TRBD1 or TRBD2 may be the D gene (5 bases each). CDR3 length equals 16 residues. Germline V lookup: CDR1 MNHNS, CDR2 SASEGT. The V and J ends lost 4 bases and 4 bases respectively, with 20 bases between them. This CDR3 is CASSGFETEGMYEQYF. CDR3 DNA (partial): TGTGCCAGCAGTGGGTTCGAGACAGAGGGCATGTACGAG.

Note on this clone: The CDR3 end falls 3 residues outside the read, so it is completed with the germline J gene. This rearrangement joins TRBV5-6 to TRBJ1-1; D ambiguous. V lost 0 bases and J 6 bases, leaving 9 bases between the germline ends. This CDR3 has 13 residues. Germline V CDR1 and CDR2: SGHDT, YYEEEE. The sequenced part of the CDR3 DNA is TGTGCCAGCAGCTTGGCCGGTCTCTCTGAA. It yields the protein CASSLAGLSE. The full CDR3 protein reads CASSLAGLSEAFF.

Of note for this clone: The read stops 3 residues short of the end of the CDR3; the missing end is completed from the germline J gene. The chain employs TRBV20-1 and TRBJ2-1; D may be TRBD1 or TRBD2 (5 bases each). V gave up 5 bases and J gave up 7 bases, with 18 bases separating them. The length of the CDR3 is 14 residues. Germline V lookup: CDR1 DFQATT, CDR2 SNEGSKA (reference sequence). CDR3 bases read: TGCAGTGCTGACAGAGGGCAGGGAGATAATGAG. Encoded protein: CSADRGQGDNE. The entire CDR3 sequence reads CSADRGQGDNEQFF.

Points on this clone: Read data end 3 residues before the CDR3 end; the end is taken from the germline J gene. J is TRBJ1-5 and V is TRBV18, with a tentative D call TRBD1 (6 bases). This CDR3 comprises 18 residues. The V and J ends lost 2 bases and 5 bases respectively, with 22 bases between them. Germline CDR1 KGHSH, CDR2 LQKENI. The sequenced CDR3 bases are TGTGCCAGCTCACCAAGAGAGGGGGGGCGCCGAACGGATCAGCCC. It codes for CASSPREGGRRTDQP. The full-length CDR3 reads as CASSPREGGRRTDQPQHF. Full variable domain (outside the CDR3, taken from reference TRBV18 and TRBJ1-5): NAGVMQNPRHLVRRRGQEARLRCSPMKGHSHVYWYRQLPEEGLKFMVYLQKENIIDESGMPKERFSAEFPKEGPSILRIQQVVRGDSAAYFCASSPREGGRRTDQPQHFGDGTRLSIL.

Worth noting for this clone: The missing CDR3 end, 3 residues past where the read stops, is filled in from the germline J gene. The chain combines TRBV12-3 or TRBV12-4 with TRBJ1-3, with no clear D. Deletions cut 7 bases from V and 4 bases from J, with 8 bases between. This CDR3 is built from 12 residues. CDR3: CASTTPGNTIYF. The part of the CDR3 DNA that was read is TGTGCCAGCACCACTCCGGGAAACACC.

Concerning this clone: Sequencing ends 3 residues short of the CDR3 end; the germline J gene provides the rest. The chain uses TRBV6-7 and TRBJ1-1, with D possibly TRBD1 on 5 matching bases. TRBV6-7 is noted as an ORF with a role that remains uncertain. V lost 0 bases and J lost 6, with 23 bases in between. The CDR3 extends over 18 amino acids. CDR3 sequence reads: CASSYSRGAGRWGPEAFF. CDR3 DNA (partial): TGTGCCAGCAGTTACTCGAGGGGCGCAGGCAGATGGGGCCCTGAA.

Turning to this clone: The CDR3 end is not reached by the read, which stops 3 residues before it; the germline J gene fills it in. This sample includes further DNA sequences coding for the same CDR3. The rearrangement links TRBV7-9 to TRBJ2-5; TRBD1 aligns across 9 bases. CDR1 and CDR2 (germline): SEHNR, FQNEAQ (reference sequence). The length of the CDR3 is 15 residues. The V and J ends lost 5 bases and 3 bases, in that order; junction bases with no gene match: 7. This CDR3 reads CASSETGTGKETQYF. The CDR3 DNA, read in part, is TGTGCCAGCAGCGAAACCGGGACAGGGAAAGAGACC.

A word on this clone: The read ends 3 residues early relative to the CDR3; the germline J gene fills the gap. The chain recombines TRBV29-1 with TRBJ1-6; D unclear. Germline CDR1 and CDR2: SQVTM and ANQGSEA. Trimming took off 5 bases at V and 6 bases at J, with 11 bases between the two ends. This CDR3 has 13 amino acids. Incomplete CDR3 DNA: TGCAGCGTTATGACCCTAGCTAATTCACCC. It translates to CSVMTLANSP. The full-length CDR3 reads as CSVMTLANSPLHF.